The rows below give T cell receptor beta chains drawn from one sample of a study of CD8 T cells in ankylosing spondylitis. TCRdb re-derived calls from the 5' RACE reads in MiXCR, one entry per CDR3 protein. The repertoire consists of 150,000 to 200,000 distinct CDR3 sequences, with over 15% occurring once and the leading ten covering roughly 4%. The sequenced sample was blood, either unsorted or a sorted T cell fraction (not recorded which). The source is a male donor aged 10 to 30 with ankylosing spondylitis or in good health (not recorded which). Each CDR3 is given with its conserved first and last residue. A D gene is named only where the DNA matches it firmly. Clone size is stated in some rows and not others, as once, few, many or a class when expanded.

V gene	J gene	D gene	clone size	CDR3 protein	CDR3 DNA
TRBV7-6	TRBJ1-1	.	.	CASSLALYTEAFF	TGTGCCAGCAGCTTAGCCTTGTACACTGAAGCTTTCTTT
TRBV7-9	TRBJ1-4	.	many	CASSLSGLKGKLFF	TGTGCCAGCAGCTTATCGGGCCTCAAAGGAAAACTGTTTTTT
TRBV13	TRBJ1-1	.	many	CASSLERGEAFF	TGTGCCAGCAGCTTAGAAAGGGGTGAAGCTTTCTTT
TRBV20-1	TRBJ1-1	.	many	CSAKGWAEAFF	TGCAGTGCTAAAGGCTGGGCAGAAGCTTTCTTT
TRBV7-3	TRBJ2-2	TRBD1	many	CASSLPGQVNTGELFF	TGTGCCAGCAGCTTACCGGGACAGGTGAACACCGGGGAGCTGTTTTTT
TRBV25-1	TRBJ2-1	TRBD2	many	CASAGLAGGSYNEQFF	TGTGCCAGCGCGGGACTAGCGGGAGGGTCCTACAATGAGCAGTTCTTC
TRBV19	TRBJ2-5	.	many	CASSIAGKETQYF	TGTGCCAGTAGTATTGCAGGGAAAGAGACCCAGTACTTC
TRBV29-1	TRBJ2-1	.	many	CSVVETLGEQFF	TGCAGCGTTGTTGAAACCTTAGGGGAGCAGTTCTTC
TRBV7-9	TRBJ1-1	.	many	CASSLSGTEAFF	TGTGCCAGCAGCTTATCGGGCACTGAAGCTTTCTTT
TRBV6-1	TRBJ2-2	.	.	CASSEAGITVTTGELFF	TGTGCCAGCAGTGAAGCGGGGATAACGGTTACCACCGGGGAGCTGTTTTTT
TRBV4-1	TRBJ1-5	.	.	CASSQEGMQPQHF	TGCGCCAGCAGCCAAGAGGGTATGCAGCCCCAGCATTTT
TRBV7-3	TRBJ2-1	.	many	CASSLKRSGEQFF	TGTGCCAGCAGCCTGAAACGGTCGGGTGAGCAGTTCTTC
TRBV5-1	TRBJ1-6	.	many	CASSFGGRLNSPLHF	TGCGCCAGCAGCTTCGGTGGCAGACTTAATTCACCCCTCCACTTT
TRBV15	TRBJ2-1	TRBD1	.	CATTGTDFYNEQFF	TGTGCCACCACCGGGACAGACTTCTACAATGAGCAGTTCTTC
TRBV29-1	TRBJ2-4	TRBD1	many	CSGAGTDNIQYF	TGCAGCGGTGCCGGGACAGACAATATTCAGTACTTC
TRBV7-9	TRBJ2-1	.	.	CASFKEPLLYNEQFF	TGTGCCAGCTTTAAGGAACCCCTCCTCTACAATGAGCAGTTCTTC
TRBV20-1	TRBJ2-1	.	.	CSARWLDNEQFF	TGCAGTGCTAGATGGCTCGACAATGAGCAGTTCTTC
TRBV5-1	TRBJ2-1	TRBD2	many	CASSVTSGRVLGNEQFF	TGCGCCAGCAGCGTGACTAGCGGGAGGGTTTTAGGGAATGAGCAGTTCTTC
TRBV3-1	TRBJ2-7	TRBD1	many	CASSAGTGGEQYF	TGTGCCAGCAGTGCCGGGACAGGGGGCGAGCAGTACTTC
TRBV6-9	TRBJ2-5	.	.	CASRNGQQETQYF	TGTGCCAGCAGAAACGGACAGCAAGAGACCCAGTACTTC
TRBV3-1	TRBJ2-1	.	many	CASSQDSRDFSYNEQFF	TGTGCCAGCAGCCAAGATTCCCGGGATTTCTCCTACAATGAGCAGTTCTTC
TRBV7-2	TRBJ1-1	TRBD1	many	CASSLSGTGGSNTEAFF	TGTGCCAGCAGCTTATCCGGGACAGGGGGTTCGAACACTGAAGCTTTCTTT
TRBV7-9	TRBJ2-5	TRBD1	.	CASSRDSTQETQYF	TGTGCCAGCAGCAGGGACAGCACACAAGAGACCCAGTACTTC
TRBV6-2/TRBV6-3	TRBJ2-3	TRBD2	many	CASTNGLAGGYTDTQYF	TGTGCCAGCACCAACGGACTAGCGGGAGGTTACACAGATACGCAGTATTTT
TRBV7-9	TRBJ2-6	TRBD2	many	CASAVAGPTPSGANVLTF	TGTGCCAGCGCTGTAGCGGGTCCGACCCCCTCTGGGGCCAACGTCCTGACTTTC
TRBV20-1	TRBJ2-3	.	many	CSAEPRAGDTQYF	TGCAGTGCCGAACCCCGGGCAGGAGATACGCAGTATTTT
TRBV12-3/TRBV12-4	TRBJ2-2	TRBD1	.	CASSLRNRGENTGELFF	TGTGCCAGCAGTTTACGTAACAGGGGGGAAAACACCGGGGAGCTGTTTTTT
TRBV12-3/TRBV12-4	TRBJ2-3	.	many	CASSGSPTSGPDTQYF	TGTGCCAGCAGTGGAAGCCCCACATCAGGCCCAGATACGCAGTATTTT
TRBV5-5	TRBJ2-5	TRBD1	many	CASSHGTGVPQETQYF	TGTGCCAGCAGCCACGGGACAGGGGTGCCGCAAGAGACCCAGTACTTC
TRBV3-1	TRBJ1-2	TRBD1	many	CASSPRRGHGYTF	TGTGCCAGCAGCCCTCGCAGGGGGCATGGCTACACCTTC
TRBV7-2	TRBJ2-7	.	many	CASSFFYSSYEQYF	TGTGCCAGCAGCTTTTTCTACAGCTCCTACGAGCAGTACTTC
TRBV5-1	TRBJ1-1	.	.	CASSLGDANTEAFF	TGCGCCAGCAGCTTGGGTGACGCCAACACTGAAGCTTTCTTT
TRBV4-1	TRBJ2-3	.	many	CASSQERIAQYF	TGCGCCAGCAGCCAAGAAAGGATAGCGCAGTATTTT